The 2 T cell receptor beta chains below all came from one sample that was sequenced in a study of CXCR3-negative and CXCR3-positive naive CD8 T cells. Study-wide points: Comparison of naive cells showed more hydrophobic TRB CDR3s in CXCR3-positive than in CXCR3-negative naive cells.

These receptors are not linked to any known antigen. In preparing the TRB cDNA libraries, 5' RACE with UMI labels was used. TCRdb re-called the 5' RACE reads and shows each CDR3 protein once, DNA omitted. The sample has about 63,000 distinct CDR3 sequences. The specimen sequenced was naive CXCR3+ CD8+ T cells from blood. Subset meaning: CD45RO-CCR7+CD27+CD95- naive CD8+ T cells expressing CXCR3 (TNR3+). These receptors all stem from a human donor in good health. Some clones in this sample may be carry-over from other donors' samples.

V gene TRBV7-2 combines with J gene TRBJ2-7; TCRdb's D call, TRBD1, is unchecked because there is no DNA. The CDR3 sequence is 15 residues long. The V gene's germline CDR1 is SGHTA and CDR2 FQGNSA. CDR3: CASSGRKGETYEQCF. Filled out from reference TRBV7-2 and TRBJ2-7, the complete variable domain reads GAGVSQSPSNKVTEKGKDVELRCDPISGHTALYWYRQSLGQGLEFLIYFQGNSAPDKSGLPSDRFSAERTGGSVSTLTIQRTQQEDSAVYLCASSGRKGETYEQCFGPGTRLTVT.

CDR3: CASSPLGASETQYF. This sequence joins TRBV4-2 and TRBJ2-5; the TRBD1 assignment by TCRdb is unverifiable without DNA. The CDR3 has 14 amino acids. Per the germline V gene, CDR1 is LGHNA and CDR2 is YNFKEQ.